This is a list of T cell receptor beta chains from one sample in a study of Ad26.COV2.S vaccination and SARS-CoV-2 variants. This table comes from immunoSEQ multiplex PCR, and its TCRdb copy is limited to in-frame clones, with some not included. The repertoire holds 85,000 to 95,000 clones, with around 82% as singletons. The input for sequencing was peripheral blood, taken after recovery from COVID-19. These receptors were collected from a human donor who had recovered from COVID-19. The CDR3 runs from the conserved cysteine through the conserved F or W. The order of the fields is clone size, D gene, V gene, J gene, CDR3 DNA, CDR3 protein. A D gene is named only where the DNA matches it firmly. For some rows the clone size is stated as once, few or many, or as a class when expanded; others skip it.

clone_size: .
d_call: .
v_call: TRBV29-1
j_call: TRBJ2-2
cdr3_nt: TGCAGCGTTCGTATCGACAAGGTCACCGGGGAGCTGTTTTTT
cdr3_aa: CSVRIDKVTGELFF

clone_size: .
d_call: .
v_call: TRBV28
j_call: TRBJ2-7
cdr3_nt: TGTGCCAGCAGTTTTAGGGACGTCTCCTACGAGCAGTACTTC
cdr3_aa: CASSFRDVSYEQYF

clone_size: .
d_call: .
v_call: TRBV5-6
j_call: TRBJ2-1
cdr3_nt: TGTGCCAGCAGCTTGGATTACCGGGACTCAGGAGGCGATGAGCAGTTCTTC
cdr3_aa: CASSLDYRDSGGDEQFF

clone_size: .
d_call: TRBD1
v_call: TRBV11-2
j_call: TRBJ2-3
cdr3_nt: TGTGCCAGCAGCGTCGGACAGGGAACAGATACGCAGTATTTT
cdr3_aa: CASSVGQGTDTQYF

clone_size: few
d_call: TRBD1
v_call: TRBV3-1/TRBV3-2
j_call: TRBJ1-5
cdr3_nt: TGTGCCAGCAGCCAGGGGGACAGGGCAGGGGATCAGCCCCAGCATTTT
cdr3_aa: CASSQGDRAGDQPQHF

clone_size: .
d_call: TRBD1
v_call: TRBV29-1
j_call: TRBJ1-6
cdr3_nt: TGCAGCGTTTCCGAGGGCACAGGGGGAAATTCACCCCTCCACTTT
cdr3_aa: CSVSEGTGGNSPLHF

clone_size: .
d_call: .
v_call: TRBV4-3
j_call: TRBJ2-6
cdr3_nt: TGCGCCAGCAGCCAAGAGTTGACTTCTAGATTCCCTGGGGCCAACGTCCTGACTTTC
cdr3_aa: CASSQELTSRFPGANVLTF

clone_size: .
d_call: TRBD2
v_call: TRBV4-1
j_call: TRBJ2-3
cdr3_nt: TGCGCCAGCAGCCTAGGGACTAGCGGGAGAGATACGCAGTATTTT
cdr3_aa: CASSLGTSGRDTQYF

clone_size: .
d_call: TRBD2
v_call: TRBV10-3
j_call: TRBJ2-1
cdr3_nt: TGTGCCATCAGTGAGTACCAGACTAGCGAAATATCCTACAATGAGCAGTTCTTC
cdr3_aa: CAISEYQTSEISYNEQFF

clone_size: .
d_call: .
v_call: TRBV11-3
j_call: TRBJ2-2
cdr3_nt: TGTGCCAGCAGTTCGTCGGTGGCGAACACCGGGGAGCTGTTTTTT
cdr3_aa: CASSSSVANTGELFF

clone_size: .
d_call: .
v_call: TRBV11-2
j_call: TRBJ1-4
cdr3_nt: TGTGCCAGCCGACCGGGGAGAGCTAATGAAAAACTGTTTTTT
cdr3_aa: CASRPGRANEKLFF

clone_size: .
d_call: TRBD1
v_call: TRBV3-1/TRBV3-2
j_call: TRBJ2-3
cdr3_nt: TGTGCCAGCAGCAGAAACGACAGGGGGCGAGGAGATACGCAGTATTTT
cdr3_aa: CASSRNDRGRGDTQYF

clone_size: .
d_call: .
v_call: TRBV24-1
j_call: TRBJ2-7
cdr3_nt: TGTGCCACCAGTGGAGCCGGACAGCCGGGGGAGCAGTACTTC
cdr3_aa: CATSGAGQPGEQYF

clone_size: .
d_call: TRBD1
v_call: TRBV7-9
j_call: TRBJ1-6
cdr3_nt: TGTGCCAGCAGCTTAGAACTGGGGACAGGACTTAATTCACCCCTCCACTTT
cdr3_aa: CASSLELGTGLNSPLHF

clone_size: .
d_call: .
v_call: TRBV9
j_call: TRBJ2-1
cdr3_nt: TGTGCCAGCAGCAACCGGAGGGAGCAGTTCTTC
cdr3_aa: CASSNRREQFF

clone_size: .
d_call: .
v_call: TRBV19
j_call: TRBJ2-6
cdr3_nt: TGTGCCAGTAGTGGTACCCGGACAGCCTTAATCAACGTCCTGACTTTC
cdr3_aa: CASSGTRTALINVLTF

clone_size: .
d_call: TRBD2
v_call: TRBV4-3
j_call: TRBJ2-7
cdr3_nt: TGCGCCAGCAGCCCAGGACTAGCGGGAGTTGTCGAGCAGTACTTC
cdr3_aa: CASSPGLAGVVEQYF

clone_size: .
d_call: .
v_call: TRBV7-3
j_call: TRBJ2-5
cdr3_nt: TGTGCCAGCAGCTTACGGCAGGGCTCAGAGACCCAGTACTTC
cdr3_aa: CASSLRQGSETQYF

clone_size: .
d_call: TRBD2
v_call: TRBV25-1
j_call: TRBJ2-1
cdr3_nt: TGTGCCAGCAGTGAATGGGGACTAGCTTACTACAATGAGCAGTTCTTC
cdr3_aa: CASSEWGLAYYNEQFF

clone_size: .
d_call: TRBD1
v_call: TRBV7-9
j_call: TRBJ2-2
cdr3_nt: TGTGCCAGCAGCCCGTGGGACAGGAACACCGGGGAGCTGTTTTTT
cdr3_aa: CASSPWDRNTGELFF

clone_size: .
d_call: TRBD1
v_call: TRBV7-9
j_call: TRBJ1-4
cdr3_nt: TGTGCCAGCAGCTTAGTCGGGACAGGGGATGAAAAACTGTTTTTT
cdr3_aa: CASSLVGTGDEKLFF

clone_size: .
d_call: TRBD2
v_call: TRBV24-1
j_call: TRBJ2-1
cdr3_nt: TGTGCCACCAGTGAAGGGACTAGCGGAATAATAACCTACAATGAGCAGTTCTTC
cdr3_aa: CATSEGTSGIITYNEQFF

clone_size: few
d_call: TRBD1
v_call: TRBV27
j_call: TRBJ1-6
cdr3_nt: TGTGCCAGCGGGCTTCTAGACAGGGGGGCCTCACCCCTCCACTTT
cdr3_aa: CASGLLDRGASPLHF

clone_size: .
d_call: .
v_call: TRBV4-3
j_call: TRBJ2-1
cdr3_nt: TGCGCCAGCAGCCAAGACGCGCGGCCCGGCGGTGAGCAGTTCTTC
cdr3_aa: CASSQDARPGGEQFF

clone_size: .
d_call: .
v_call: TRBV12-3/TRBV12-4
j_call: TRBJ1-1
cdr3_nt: TGTGCCAGCAGCCCACAAATTAACACTGAAGCTTTCTTT
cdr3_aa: CASSPQINTEAFF

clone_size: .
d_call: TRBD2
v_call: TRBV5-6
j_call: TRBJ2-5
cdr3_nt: TGTGCCAGCAGCAATGGACTAGCGGGAGGGGAGACCCAGTACTTC
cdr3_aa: CASSNGLAGGETQYF

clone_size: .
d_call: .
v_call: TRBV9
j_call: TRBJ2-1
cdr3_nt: TGTGCCAGCAGCGGAAGAGGGGGGCAGTTCTTC
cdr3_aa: CASSGRGGQFF

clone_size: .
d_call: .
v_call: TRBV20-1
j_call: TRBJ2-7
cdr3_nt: TGCAGTGCTAGAGATTTGAACGAGCAGTACTTC
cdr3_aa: CSARDLNEQYF

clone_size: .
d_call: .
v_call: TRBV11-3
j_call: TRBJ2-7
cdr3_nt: TGTGCCAGCAGCTTAGGGGGGTGGGCTCCTTCTTACGAGCAGTACTTC
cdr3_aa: CASSLGGWAPSYEQYF

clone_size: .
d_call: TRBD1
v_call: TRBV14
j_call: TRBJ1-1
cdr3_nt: TGTGCCAGCCACGGGACAGGGTACACTGAAGCTTTCTTT
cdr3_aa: CASHGTGYTEAFF

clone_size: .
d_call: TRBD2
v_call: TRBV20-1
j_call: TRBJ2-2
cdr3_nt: TGCAGTGCTAGTTCTCTCAGCGGGAGGGCCGGGAGCACCGGGGAGCTGTTTTTT
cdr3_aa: CSASSLSGRAGSTGELFF

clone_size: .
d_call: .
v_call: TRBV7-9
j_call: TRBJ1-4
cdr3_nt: TGTGCCAGCAGCTTGGCAGGTACAGAAAAACTGTTTTTT
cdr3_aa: CASSLAGTEKLFF

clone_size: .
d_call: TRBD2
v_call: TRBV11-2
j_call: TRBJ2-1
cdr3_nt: TGTGCCAGCAGCCCGAGCGGGGCTTACAATGAGCAGTTCTTC
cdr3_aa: CASSPSGAYNEQFF

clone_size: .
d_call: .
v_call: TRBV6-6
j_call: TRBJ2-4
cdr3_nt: TGTGCCAGCAGTTCACCGGGAGAGGCCAAAAACATTCAGTACTTC
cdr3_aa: CASSSPGEAKNIQYF

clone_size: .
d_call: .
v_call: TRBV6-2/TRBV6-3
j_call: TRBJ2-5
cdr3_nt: TGTGCCAGCAGTTACACCTGGACGGGGAAAGAGACCCAGTACTTC
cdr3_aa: CASSYTWTGKETQYF

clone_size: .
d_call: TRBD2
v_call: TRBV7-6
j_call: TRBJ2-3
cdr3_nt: TGTGCCAGCAGCATTTTAGCGGGAGGGCCAGATACGCAGTATTTT
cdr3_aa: CASSILAGGPDTQYF

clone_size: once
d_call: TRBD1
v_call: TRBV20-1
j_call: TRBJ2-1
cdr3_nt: TGCAGTGGCCAGGGGGCATGGGAGCAGTTCTTC
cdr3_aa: CSGQGAWEQFF

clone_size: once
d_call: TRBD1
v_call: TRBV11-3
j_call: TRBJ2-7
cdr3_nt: TGTGCCAGCAGCCGTTATACAGGGGGAGGCTACGAGCAGTACTTC
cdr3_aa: CASSRYTGGGYEQYF

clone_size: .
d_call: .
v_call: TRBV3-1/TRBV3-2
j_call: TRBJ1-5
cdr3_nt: TGTGCCAGCAGCCAAGGTCAGGCGAATCAGCCCCAGCATTTT
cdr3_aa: CASSQGQANQPQHF

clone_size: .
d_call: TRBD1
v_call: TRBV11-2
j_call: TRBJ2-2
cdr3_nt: TGTGCCAGCAGCCCAGGACAGGTCAGGGAGCTGTTTTTT
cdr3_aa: CASSPGQVRELFF